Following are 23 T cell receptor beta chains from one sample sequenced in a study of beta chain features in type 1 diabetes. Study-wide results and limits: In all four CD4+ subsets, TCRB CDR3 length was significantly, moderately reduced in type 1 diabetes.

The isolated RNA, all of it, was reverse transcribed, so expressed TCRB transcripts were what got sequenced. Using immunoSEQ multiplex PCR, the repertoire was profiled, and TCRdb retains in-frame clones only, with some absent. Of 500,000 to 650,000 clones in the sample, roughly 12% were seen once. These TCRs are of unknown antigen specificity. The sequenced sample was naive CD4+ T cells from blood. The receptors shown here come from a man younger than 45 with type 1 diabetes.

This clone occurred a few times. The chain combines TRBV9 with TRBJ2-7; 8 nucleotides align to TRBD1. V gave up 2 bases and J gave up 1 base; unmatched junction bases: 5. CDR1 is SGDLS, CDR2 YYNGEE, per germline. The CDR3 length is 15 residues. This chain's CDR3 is CASSVRQGPSYEQYF. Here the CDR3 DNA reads TGTGCCAGCAGCGTCCGACAGGGGCCGTCCTACGAGCAGTACTTC.

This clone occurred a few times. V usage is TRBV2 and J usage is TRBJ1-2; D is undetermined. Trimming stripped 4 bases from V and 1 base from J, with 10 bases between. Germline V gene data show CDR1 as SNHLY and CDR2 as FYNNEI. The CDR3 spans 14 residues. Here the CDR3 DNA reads TGTGCCAGCAGTGGCCGACGGATTAACTATGGCTACACCTTC. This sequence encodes CASSGRRINYGYTF.

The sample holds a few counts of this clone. CDR3 sequence (DNA): TGCGCCAGCAGCCAACTAGCGGGGTACACCGGGGAGCTGTTTTTT. Its translation: CASSQLAGYTGELFF. The gene calls are TRBV4-3 and TRBJ2-2, with 9 bases fitting TRBD2. CDR1 and CDR2 from the germline V gene are LGHNA and YSLEER. Losses at the gene ends were 2 bases for V and 3 bases for J; bases not matched to a gene: 1. The CDR3 is made up of 15 amino acids.

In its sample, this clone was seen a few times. The chain's CDR3 is CASGLDILGQGKIYEQYF. The CDR3 DNA is TGTGCTAGTGGTTTGGACATTTTGGGACAGGGAAAGATTTACGAGCAGTACTTC. V and J are TRBV12-5 and TRBJ2-7; 9 bases align to TRBD1. This CDR3 is built from 18 residues. From germline, CDR1 is LGHNT and CDR2 FRNRAP. Germline trimming cut 1 base from V and 4 bases from J; bases unmatched to any gene: 14.

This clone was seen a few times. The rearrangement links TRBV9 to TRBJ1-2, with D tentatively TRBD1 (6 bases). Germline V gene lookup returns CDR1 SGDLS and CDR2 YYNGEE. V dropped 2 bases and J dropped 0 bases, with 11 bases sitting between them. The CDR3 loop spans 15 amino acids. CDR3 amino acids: CASSVQGSANYGYTF. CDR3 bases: TGTGCCAGCAGCGTTCAGGGGTCAGCTAACTATGGCTACACCTTC.

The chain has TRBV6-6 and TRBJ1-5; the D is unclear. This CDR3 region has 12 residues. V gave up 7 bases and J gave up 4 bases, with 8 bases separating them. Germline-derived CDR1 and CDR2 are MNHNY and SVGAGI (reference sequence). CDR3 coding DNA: TGTGCCAGCAAGGTGGGTAATCAGCCCCAGCATTTT. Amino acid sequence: CASKVGNQPQHF.

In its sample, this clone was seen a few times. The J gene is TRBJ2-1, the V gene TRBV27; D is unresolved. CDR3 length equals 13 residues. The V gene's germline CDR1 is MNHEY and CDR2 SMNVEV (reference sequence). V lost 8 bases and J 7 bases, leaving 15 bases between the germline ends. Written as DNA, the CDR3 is TGTGCCAGCCAAACTGGACCCCCAAATGAGCAGTTCTTC. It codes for CASQTGPPNEQFF.

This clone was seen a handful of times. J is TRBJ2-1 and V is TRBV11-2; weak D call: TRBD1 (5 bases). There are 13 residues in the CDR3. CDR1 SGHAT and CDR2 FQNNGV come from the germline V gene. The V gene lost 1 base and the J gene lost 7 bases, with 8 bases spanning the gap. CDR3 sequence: CASSLGSGNEQFF. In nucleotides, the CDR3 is TGTGCCAGCAGCTTAGGCTCAGGGAATGAGCAGTTCTTC.

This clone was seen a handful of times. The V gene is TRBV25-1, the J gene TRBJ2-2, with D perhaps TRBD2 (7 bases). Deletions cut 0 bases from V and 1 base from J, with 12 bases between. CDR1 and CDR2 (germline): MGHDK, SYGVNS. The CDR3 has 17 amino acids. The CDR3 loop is CASSEYGGARNTGELFF. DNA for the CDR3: TGTGCCAGCAGTGAATATGGGGGGGCCCGGAACACCGGGGAGCTGTTTTTT.

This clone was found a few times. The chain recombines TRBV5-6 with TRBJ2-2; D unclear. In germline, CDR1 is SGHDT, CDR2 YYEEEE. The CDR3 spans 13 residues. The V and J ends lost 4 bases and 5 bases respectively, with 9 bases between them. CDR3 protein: CASSNVVTGELFF. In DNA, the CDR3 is TGTGCCAGCAGCAACGTGGTAACCGGGGAGCTGTTTTTT.

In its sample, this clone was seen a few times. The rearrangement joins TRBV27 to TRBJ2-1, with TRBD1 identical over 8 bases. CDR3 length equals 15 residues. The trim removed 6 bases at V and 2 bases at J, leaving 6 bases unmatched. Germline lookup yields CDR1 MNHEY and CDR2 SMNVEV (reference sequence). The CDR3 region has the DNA TGTGCCAGCAGCTCATCGACAGGGGCCTACAATGAGCAGTTCTTC. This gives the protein CASSSSTGAYNEQFF.

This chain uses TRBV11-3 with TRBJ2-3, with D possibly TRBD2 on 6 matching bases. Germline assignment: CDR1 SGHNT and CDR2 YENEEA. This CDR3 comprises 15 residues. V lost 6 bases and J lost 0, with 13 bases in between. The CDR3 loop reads CASSRSGTSTDTQYF. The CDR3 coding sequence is TGTGCCAGCAGTCGCTCCGGGACTAGCACAGATACGCAGTATTTT.

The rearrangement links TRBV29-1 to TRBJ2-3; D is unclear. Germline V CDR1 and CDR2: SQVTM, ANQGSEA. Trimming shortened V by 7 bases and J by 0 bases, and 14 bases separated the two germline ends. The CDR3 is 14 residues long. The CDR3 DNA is TGCAGCGCCTTAACTGAAGCTAGCACAGATACGCAGTATTTT. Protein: CSALTEASTDTQYF.

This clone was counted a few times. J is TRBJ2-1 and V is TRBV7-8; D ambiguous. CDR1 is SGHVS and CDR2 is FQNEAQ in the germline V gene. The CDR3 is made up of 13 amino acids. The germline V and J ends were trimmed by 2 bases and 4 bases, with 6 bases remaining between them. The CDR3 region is CASSLNSYNEQFF. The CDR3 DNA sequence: TGTGCCAGCAGCTTAAACAGTTACAATGAGCAGTTCTTC.

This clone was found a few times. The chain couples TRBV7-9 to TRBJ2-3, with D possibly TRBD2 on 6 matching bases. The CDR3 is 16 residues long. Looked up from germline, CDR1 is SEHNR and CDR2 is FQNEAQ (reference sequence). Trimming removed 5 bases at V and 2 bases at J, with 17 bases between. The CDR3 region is CASSLGTPGLTDTQYF. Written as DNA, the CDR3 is TGTGCCAGCAGCCTCGGGACTCCCGGCCTCACAGATACGCAGTATTTT.

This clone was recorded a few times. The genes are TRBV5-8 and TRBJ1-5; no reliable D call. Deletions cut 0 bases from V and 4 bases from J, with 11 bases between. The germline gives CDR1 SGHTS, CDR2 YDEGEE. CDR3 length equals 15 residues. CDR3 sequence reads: CASSLGFGNNQPQHF. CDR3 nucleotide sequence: TGTGCCAGCAGCTTGGGTTTTGGGAATAATCAGCCCCAGCATTTT. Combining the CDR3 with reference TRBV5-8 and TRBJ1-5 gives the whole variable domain EAGVTQSPTHLIKTRGQQATLRCSPISGHTSVYWYQQALGLGLQFLLWYDEGEERNRGNFPPRFSGRQFPNYSSELNVNALELEDSALYLCASSLGFGNNQPQHFGDGTRLSIL.

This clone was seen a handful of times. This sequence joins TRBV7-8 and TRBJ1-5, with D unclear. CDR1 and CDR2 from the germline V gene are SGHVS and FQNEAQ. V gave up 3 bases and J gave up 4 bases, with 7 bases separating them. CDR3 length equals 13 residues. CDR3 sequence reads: CASSFTGNQPQHF. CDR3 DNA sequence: TGTGCCAGCAGCTTCACGGGGAATCAGCCCCAGCATTTT.

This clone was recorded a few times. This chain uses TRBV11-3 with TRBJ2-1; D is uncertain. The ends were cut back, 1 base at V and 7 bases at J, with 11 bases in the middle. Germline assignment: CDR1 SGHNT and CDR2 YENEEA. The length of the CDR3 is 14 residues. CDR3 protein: CASSLGGNWNEQFF. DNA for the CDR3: TGTGCCAGCAGCTTAGGTGGGAACTGGAATGAGCAGTTCTTC. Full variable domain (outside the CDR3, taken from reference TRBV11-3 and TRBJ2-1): EAGVVQSPRYKIIEKKQPVAFWCNPISGHNTLYWYLQNLGQGPELLIRYENEEAVDDSQLPKDRFSAERLKGVDSTLKIQPAELGDSAVYLCASSLGGNWNEQFFGPGTRLTVL.

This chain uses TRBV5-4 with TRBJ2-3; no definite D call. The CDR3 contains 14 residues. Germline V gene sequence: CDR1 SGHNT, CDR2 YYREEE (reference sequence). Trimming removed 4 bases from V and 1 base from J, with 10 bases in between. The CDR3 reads CASSPPSGTDTQYF. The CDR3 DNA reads TGTGCCAGCAGCCCCCCCAGTGGCACAGATACGCAGTATTTT.

CDR3 DNA: TGTGCCAGCACCGGGCCATCCTACACTGAAGCTTTCTTT. It yields the protein CASTGPSYTEAFF. The chain links TRBV28 to TRBJ1-1; D remains unclear. V shed 7 bases and J shed 3 bases, with 12 bases lying between them. CDR3 length equals 13 residues. CDR1 and CDR2 from the germline V gene are MDHEN and SYDVKM.

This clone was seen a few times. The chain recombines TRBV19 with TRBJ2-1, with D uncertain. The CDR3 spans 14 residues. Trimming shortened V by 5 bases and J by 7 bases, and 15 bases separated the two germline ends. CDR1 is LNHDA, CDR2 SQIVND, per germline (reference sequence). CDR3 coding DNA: TGTGCCAGTAGTGAAACCCATTTCCTAAATGAGCAGTTCTTC. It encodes CASSETHFLNEQFF.

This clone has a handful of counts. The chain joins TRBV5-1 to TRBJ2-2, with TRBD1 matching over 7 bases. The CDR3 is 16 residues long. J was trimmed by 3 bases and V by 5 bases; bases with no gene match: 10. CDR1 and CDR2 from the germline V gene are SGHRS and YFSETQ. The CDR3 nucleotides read TGCGCCAGCAGAACCGACAGGGACCTTTACACCGGGGAGCTGTTTTTT. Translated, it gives CASRTDRDLYTGELFF.

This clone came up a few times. CDR3 sequence: CASGPGLRFQETQYF. Here the CDR3 DNA reads TGCGCCAGCGGACCTGGGTTGAGGTTCCAAGAGACCCAGTACTTC. The chain couples TRBV5-1 to TRBJ2-5, with D uncertain. CDR3 length: 15 amino acids. V lost 7 bases, J lost 1 base, and 17 bases lay in between. From germline, CDR1 is SGHRS and CDR2 YFSETQ.